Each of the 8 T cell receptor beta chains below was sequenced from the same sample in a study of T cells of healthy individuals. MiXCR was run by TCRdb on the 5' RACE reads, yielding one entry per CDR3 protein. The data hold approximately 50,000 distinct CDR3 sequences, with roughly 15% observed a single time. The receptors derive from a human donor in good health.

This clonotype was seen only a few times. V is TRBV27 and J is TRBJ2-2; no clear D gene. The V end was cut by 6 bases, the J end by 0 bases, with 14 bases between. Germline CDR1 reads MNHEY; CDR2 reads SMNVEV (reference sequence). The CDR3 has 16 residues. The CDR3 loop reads CASRPMTTSNTGELFF. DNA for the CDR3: TGTGCCAGCAGACCGATGACAACTTCGAACACCGGGGAGCTGTTTTTT.

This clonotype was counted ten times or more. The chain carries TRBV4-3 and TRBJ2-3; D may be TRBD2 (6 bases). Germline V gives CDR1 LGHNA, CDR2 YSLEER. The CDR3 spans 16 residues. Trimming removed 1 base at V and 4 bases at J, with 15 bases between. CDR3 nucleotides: TGCGCCAGCAGCCAAGGGACGGGGGAGGTTGCAGATACGCAGTATTTT. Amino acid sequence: CASSQGTGEVADTQYF.

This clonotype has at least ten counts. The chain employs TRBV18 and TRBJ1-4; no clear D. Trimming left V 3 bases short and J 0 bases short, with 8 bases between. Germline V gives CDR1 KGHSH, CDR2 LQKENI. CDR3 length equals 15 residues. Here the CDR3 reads CASSPPTATNEKLFF. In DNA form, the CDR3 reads TGTGCCAGCTCACCCCCCACGGCAACTAATGAAAAACTGTTTTTT.

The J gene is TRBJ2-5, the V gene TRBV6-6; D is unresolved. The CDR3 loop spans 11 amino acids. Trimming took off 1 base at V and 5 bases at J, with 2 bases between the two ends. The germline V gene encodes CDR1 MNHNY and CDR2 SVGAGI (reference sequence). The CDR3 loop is CASSYWETQYF. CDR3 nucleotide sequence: TGTGCCAGCAGTTACTGGGAGACCCAGTACTTC.

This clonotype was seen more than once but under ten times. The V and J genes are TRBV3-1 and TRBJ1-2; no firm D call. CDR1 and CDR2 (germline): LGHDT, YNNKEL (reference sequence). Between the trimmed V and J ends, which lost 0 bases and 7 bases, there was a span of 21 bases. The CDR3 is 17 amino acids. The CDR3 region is CASSQEWSSGPEGGYTF. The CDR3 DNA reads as TGTGCCAGCAGCCAAGAATGGTCATCTGGCCCCGAGGGTGGCTACACCTTC. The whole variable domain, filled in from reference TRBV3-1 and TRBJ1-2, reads DTAVSQTPKYLVTQMGNDKSIKCEQNLGHDTMYWYKQDSKKFLKIMFSYNNKELIINETVPNRFSPKSPDKAHLNLHINSLELGDSAVYFCASSQEWSSGPEGGYTFGSGTRLTVV.

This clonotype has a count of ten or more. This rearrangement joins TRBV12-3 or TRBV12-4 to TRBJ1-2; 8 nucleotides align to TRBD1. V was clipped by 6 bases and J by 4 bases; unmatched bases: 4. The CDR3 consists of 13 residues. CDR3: CASSLTGGYGYTF. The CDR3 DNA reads TGTGCCAGCAGCCTTACAGGGGGCTATGGCTACACCTTC.

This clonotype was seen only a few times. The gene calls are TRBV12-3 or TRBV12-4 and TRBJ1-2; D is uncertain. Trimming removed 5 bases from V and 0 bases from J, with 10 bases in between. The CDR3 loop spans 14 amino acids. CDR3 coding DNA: TGTGCCAGCAGTGAGAGAAAGTCTAACTATGGCTACACCTTC. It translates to CASSERKSNYGYTF.

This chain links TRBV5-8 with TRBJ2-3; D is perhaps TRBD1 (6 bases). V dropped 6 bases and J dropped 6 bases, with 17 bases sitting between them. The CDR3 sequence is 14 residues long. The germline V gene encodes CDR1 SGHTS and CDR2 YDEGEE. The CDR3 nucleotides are TGTGCCAGCAACCTCGACTGGGGGCGGGATACGCAGTATTTT. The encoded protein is CASNLDWGRDTQYF.